Listed below are T cell receptor beta chains from one sample, sequenced in a study of OX40 agonist ivuxolimab in advanced cancers. Clones were sequenced by immunoSEQ multiplex PCR, and TCRdb holds only the in-frame ones, with some missing. The sample gives around 60,000 clones, approximately 85% of which show up once; 2.5% to 3.5% is in the top ten. The specimen was CD4+ or CD8+ T cells sorted from blood, collected in a trial of the OX40 agonist ivuxolimab. These receptors were collected from an adult with an advanced solid tumor such as melanoma, head and neck, liver or kidney cancer. Each CDR3 is given with its conserved first and last residue. A D gene is named only where the DNA matches it firmly. Clone size is shown for a subset of rows, as once, few, many or a class of expanded clone.

j_gene,d_gene,v_gene,abundance,CDR3nt,CDR3aa
TRBJ1-1,NA,TRBV5-5,NA,TGTGCCAGCAGCCAGGACACTGAAGCTTTCTTT,CASSQDTEAFF
TRBJ1-2,TRBD1,TRBV7-2,few,TGTGCCAGCAGCCGAGACAGGGGGGCTAACTATGGCTACACCTTC,CASSRDRGANYGYTF
TRBJ1-5,NA,TRBV7-9,once,TGTGCCAGCAGCTTAAAGGGTCAGGGCAATCAGCCCCAGCATTTT,CASSLKGQGNQPQHF
TRBJ1-4,NA,TRBV28,NA,TGTGCCAGCAGTTTAGGAACACCTGAAAAACTGTTTTTT,CASSLGTPEKLFF
TRBJ1-5,NA,TRBV28,once,TGTGCCACCACGCTCGCGAGGGGCGTAAGCAATCAGCCCCAGCATTTT,CATTLARGVSNQPQHF
TRBJ1-4,NA,TRBV4-2,NA,TGTGCCAGCAGCCAAGAGGTGGGGGAAAAACTGTTTTTT,CASSQEVGEKLFF
TRBJ2-5,NA,TRBV27,NA,TGTGCCAGCAGTCGTTATGAAAATACCGGGGGGCGGGAGACCCAGTACTTC,CASSRYENTGGRETQYF
TRBJ2-7,NA,TRBV7-3,NA,TGTGCCAGCAGCTCAGAACGGGAATCCGAGCAGTACTTC,CASSSERESEQYF
TRBJ2-5,NA,TRBV5-1,NA,TGCGCCAGCAGCCCCCTCCAAGAGACCCAGTACTTC,CASSPLQETQYF
TRBJ2-3,NA,TRBV5-6,NA,TGTGCCAGCAGCTTGAATGCAGCCACAGATACGCAGTATTTT,CASSLNAATDTQYF
TRBJ1-6,NA,TRBV7-8,NA,TGTGCCAGCAGCTTAATGAATTCACCCCTCCACTTT,CASSLMNSPLHF
TRBJ1-1,TRBD1,TRBV14,NA,TGTGCCAGCAGCCAATTTGGAGAAAAGGGGGCTAGCACTGAAGCTTTCTTT,CASSQFGEKGASTEAFF
TRBJ2-1,NA,TRBV14,NA,TGTGCCAGCAGCCAAGAACCAGGATCGGCCTATGAGCAGTTCTTC,CASSQEPGSAYEQFF
TRBJ2-2,TRBD1,TRBV29-1,NA,TGCAGCGTTTGGACAGGGGACACCGGGGAGCTGTTTTTT,CSVWTGDTGELFF
TRBJ1-4,NA,TRBV6-6,NA,TGTGCCAGCAGCCTGCGACAGCTGGATGAAAAACTGTTTTTT,CASSLRQLDEKLFF
TRBJ2-5,NA,TRBV29-1,NA,TGCAGCGTCCCTGGAGCCGGGGAGACCCAGTACTTC,CSVPGAGETQYF
TRBJ2-3,TRBD2,TRBV4-2,NA,TGTGCCAGCAGCCCCCGAACACTAGCGGGAGAGGATTGGGCAGATACGCAGTATTTT,CASSPRTLAGEDWADTQYF
TRBJ2-7,TRBD2,TRBV5-1,NA,TGCGCCAGCAGCCGTACCGGTCTAGCGGCAAGCTCCTACGAGCAGTACTTC,CASSRTGLAASSYEQYF
TRBJ2-2,TRBD1,TRBV28,NA,TGTGCCAGCAGGTGGCGGACAGGGGGAAACACCGGGGAGCTGTTTTTT,CASRWRTGGNTGELFF
TRBJ2-5,NA,TRBV11-2,NA,TGTGCCAGCAGCCTCGGATTCCAAGAGACCCAGTACTTC,CASSLGFQETQYF